A selection of T cell receptor beta chains follows, all from one sample in a study of cytomegalovirus exposure and HLA in healthy donors. TCRdb's copy holds only in-frame clones and misses some; the assay was immunoSEQ multiplex PCR. The table shows roughly 180,000 clones, with roughly 80% occurring only once. The sample consisted of PBMCs. Source of these receptors: a young man in good health and CMV-seropositive. Each CDR3 is given with its conserved first and last residue. D genes are given only for firm matches. Rows give clone size only sometimes, using once, few, many, or a class for an expanded clone.

TRBV6-6	13	TRBJ1-5	few	TRBD1	CASRTGGGQPQHF	TGTGCCAGCAGGACAGGGGGGGGTCAGCCCCAGCATTTT
TRBV28	15	TRBJ2-7	.	TRBD1	CASSEQTGAYYEQYF	TGTGCCAGCAGCGAACAGACAGGGGCCTACTACGAGCAGTACTTC
TRBV30	12	TRBJ2-7	.	TRBD1	CAWSVQGSEQYF	TGTGCCTGGAGTGTACAGGGGAGCGAGCAGTACTTC
TRBV19	13	TRBJ2-3	.	.	CASSGRGADTQYF	TGTGCCAGTAGCGGCAGGGGAGCAGATACGCAGTATTTT
TRBV25-1	14	TRBJ2-7	.	TRBD1	CASSERRDRDEQYF	TGTGCCAGCAGTGAGCGGCGGGACAGGGACGAGCAGTACTTC
TRBV4-2	17	TRBJ2-1	.	TRBD2	CASSQVGSGRGLNEQFF	TGTGCCAGCAGCCAAGTGGGGAGCGGGAGGGGGCTCAATGAGCAGTTCTTC
TRBV5-1	16	TRBJ2-5	.	TRBD2	CASSLFTSGSSETQYF	TGCGCCAGCAGCTTGTTTACTAGCGGGAGCTCTGAGACCCAGTACTTC
TRBV7-9	17	TRBJ1-3	.	.	CASSLGGHQSSGNTIYF	TGTGCCAGCAGCTTAGGGGGACACCAAAGCTCTGGAAACACCATATATTTT
TRBV5-4	15	TRBJ2-3	.	TRBD2	CASSDNSGGTDTQYF	TGTGCCAGCAGTGATAATAGCGGGGGCACAGATACGCAGTATTTT
TRBV7-9	14	TRBJ2-5	.	TRBD1	CASRQDRGAETQYF	TGTGCCAGCAGGCAGGACAGGGGGGCAGAGACCCAGTACTTC
TRBV12-2	16	TRBJ1-1	once	.	CASRFIRGRRGTEAFF	TGTGCAAGTCGCTTTATTCGAGGGAGGCGAGGCACTGAAGCTTTCTTT
TRBV28	16	TRBJ1-1	.	TRBD1	CASSSPGGLMNTEAFF	TGTGCCAGCAGTTCCCCAGGGGGGCTTATGAACACTGAAGCTTTCTTT
TRBV28	13	TRBJ1-2	.	.	CASSLSSVWGYTF	TGTGCCAGCAGTTTATCTTCGGTTTGGGGCTACACCTTC
TRBV5-1	14	TRBJ2-7	.	.	CASSPGLANYEQYF	TGCGCCAGCAGCCCAGGACTGGCTAACTACGAGCAGTACTTC
TRBV27	16	TRBJ2-3	few	.	CASTTVSGLSTDTQYF	TGTGCCAGCACAACAGTCTCCGGACTTAGCACAGATACGCAGTATTTT
TRBV11-2	14	TRBJ1-1	.	TRBD1	CASSTGQGYTEAFF	TGTGCCAGCAGCACGGGACAGGGTTACACTGAAGCTTTCTTT
TRBV11-3	15	TRBJ2-1	.	TRBD2	CASSSLAGFYNEQFF	TGTGCCAGCAGCTCTCTAGCGGGGTTTTACAATGAGCAGTTCTTC
TRBV5-6	13	TRBJ2-3	.	TRBD2	CASSTTGRDTQYF	TGTGCCAGCAGCACTACCGGGAGGGATACGCAGTATTTT
TRBV7-3	15	TRBJ2-1	.	TRBD1	CASSLNGQGYNEQFF	TGTGCCAGCAGCTTAAACGGACAGGGGTACAATGAGCAGTTCTTC
TRBV6-6	16	TRBJ2-7	.	TRBD2	CASSASGATNSYEQYF	TGTGCCAGCAGTGCCAGCGGGGCGACTAACTCCTACGAGCAGTACTTC
TRBV7-9	13	TRBJ2-1	.	.	CASSFQPDNEQFF	TGTGCCAGCAGCTTCCAACCAGACAATGAGCAGTTCTTC
TRBV27	15	TRBJ2-7	.	TRBD1	CASSPYPDRAYEQYF	TGTGCCAGCAGTCCTTACCCGGACAGGGCCTACGAGCAGTACTTC
TRBV19	15	TRBJ2-7	.	TRBD1	CASSLGTGKSYEQYF	TGTGCCAGTAGCCTGGGGACAGGGAAATCCTACGAGCAGTACTTC
TRBV2	13	TRBJ2-7	few	.	CASSAQGVYEQYF	TGTGCCAGCAGTGCACAAGGGGTCTACGAGCAGTACTTC
TRBV21-1	17	TRBJ2-4	.	.	CASSKAQHSLAKNIQYF	TGTGCCAGCAGCAAAGCTCAACACAGCCTAGCCAAAAACATTCAGTACTTC
TRBV19	11	TRBJ2-1	.	.	CASTLGRERFF	TGTGCCAGTACCCTGGGACGGGAGAGGTTCTTC
TRBV4-1	13	TRBJ2-3	.	.	CASSPFRRETQYF	TGCGCCAGCAGCCCCTTTCGGAGGGAAACGCAGTATTTT
TRBV7-2	13	TRBJ1-3	.	.	CASTTGLANTIYF	TGTGCCAGCACCACGGGGTTGGCGAACACCATATATTTT
TRBV6-5	13	TRBJ1-2	.	.	CASSRQEVYGYTF	TGTGCCAGCAGTAGACAGGAGGTCTATGGCTACACCTTC
TRBV28	13	TRBJ1-5	.	.	CASSLSGFQPQHF	TGTGCCAGCAGTTTATCCGGGTTTCAGCCCCAGCATTTT
TRBV6-1	15	TRBJ1-5	.	TRBD1	CASSLGQGQNQPQHF	TGTGCCAGCAGTTTAGGACAGGGACAAAATCAGCCCCAGCATTTT
TRBV7-8	13	TRBJ2-5	few	.	CASSPPREETQYF	TGTGCCAGCAGCCCCCCGAGAGAAGAGACCCAGTACTTC
TRBV19	12	TRBJ1-2	.	TRBD1	CASRTGAWGYTF	TGTGCCAGTAGGACAGGGGCTTGGGGCTACACCTTC
TRBV18	13	TRBJ1-1	.	TRBD1	CASSPGQGGEAFF	TGTGCCAGCTCACCGGGACAGGGAGGTGAAGCTTTCTTT
TRBV7-2	15	TRBJ1-6	.	.	CASSWAGGEGSPLHF	TGTGCCAGCAGCTGGGCCGGAGGGGAGGGCTCACCCCTCCACTTT
TRBV6-4	16	TRBJ1-4	.	TRBD1	CASRGPPGGFNEKLFF	TGTGCCAGCAGGGGACCTCCAGGGGGCTTTAATGAAAAACTGTTTTTT
TRBV5-6	14	TRBJ1-2	.	TRBD1	CASSTGQGIGGYTF	TGTGCCAGCAGCACGGGACAGGGGATTGGTGGCTACACCTTC
TRBV4-1	17	TRBJ1-3	.	.	CASSQNPGGQQGNTIYF	TGCGCCAGCAGCCAAAATCCCGGCGGACAGCAAGGAAACACCATATATTTT
TRBV28	19	TRBJ1-1	.	TRBD1	CASSLFYRGQLGVNTEAFF	TGTGCCAGCAGTTTATTTTACAGGGGGCAACTCGGCGTGAACACTGAAGCTTTCTTT
TRBV15	15	TRBJ1-1	.	.	CATSSSWEGRTEAFF	TGTGCCACCAGCTCGTCCTGGGAGGGGAGGACTGAAGCTTTCTTT
TRBV28	22	TRBJ2-2	.	TRBD2	CASSSPDTGVGTSGRGTGELFF	TGTGCCAGCAGCAGTCCCGATACAGGGGTTGGGACTAGCGGGAGAGGGACCGGGGAGCTGTTTTTT
TRBV10-3	14	TRBJ1-2	.	.	CAISAVQVLGGYTF	TGTGCCATCAGTGCGGTACAGGTCCTTGGGGGCTACACCTTC